This T cell receptor (beta chain) was identified in a study of patients with pleural tuberculosis. This clonotype was observed many times. The germline gives CDR1 LGHDT, CDR2 YNNKEL (reference sequence). The CDR3 has 15 amino acids. Trimming stripped 0 bases from V and 3 bases from J, with 12 bases between. TCRdb recomputed calls from the reads with MiXCR, one row per CDR3 protein. The table lists approximately 50,000 distinct CDR3 sequences, 6% to 8% of them singletons. The sequence was collected from a human donor with pleural tuberculosis. The chain links TRBV3-1 to TRBJ2-7; D may correspond to TRBD1 or TRBD2 (6 bases each). The CDR3 DNA is TGTGCCAGCAGCCAAGATGGCGGGACAATCTACGAGCAGTACTTC. Translating gives CASSQDGGTIYEQYF.